This TCR beta chain derives from a study of shared clonotypes between healthy human individuals (dated by TCRdb to the early 2020s). Describing the broader study: Two women and a few men aged 18 to 49 years were included in the cohort. Blood TCR repertoires of five healthy adults were deeply sequenced to estimate repertoire size and the extent of clonotype sharing between individuals. Leukapheresis yielded between about 0.85 and 9 billion PBMCs per donor. To increase sequencing depth and limit assay-specific biases, different laboratories used diverse techniques to prepare libraries and sequence TCR repertoires. For each donor, three plates each were used for CD4 naive and CD4 memory, two plates were used for CD8 naive, and one plate was used for CD8 memory.

Looking up the germline V gene (reference sequence) yields CDR1 GTSNPN and CDR2 SVGIG. Unmatched junction bases come to 3, with V trimmed by 4 bases and J by 7 bases. The CDR3 has 14 amino acids, counting the end cysteine and phenylalanine. Left in the record is the CDR3 DNA by itself, 42 bases read in frame from the first base. TCR CDR3 regions were amplified from genomic DNA by multiplex PCR using the deep immunoSEQ assay. Genomic DNA extracted from each cell subset was distributed evenly over all wells of several immunoSEQ 96-well plates, and each plate served as one replicate. Each replicate PCR for sorted subsets received about 180 ng genomic DNA, equal to tens of thousands of T cell genomes. Purified libraries were measured with a Qubit 3.0 fluorometer, size-checked on a Bioanalyzer 2100, and measured again with the KAPA Library Quantification kit. Every immunoSEQ 96-well plate was sequenced on a dedicated single-read 150-cycle Illumina NextSeq 550 flow cell. In the source study's methods: Because the immunoSEQ output included only junctional sequences and no quality scores, the filtering could not be the same as the filtering used for full-length reads. To assign V/J genes and CDR3, sequences were annotated using PyIR, a Python wrapper for IgBLAST v1.9, with IMGT germline references. Any read was removed if the V/J assignment was weak (E-value above 1e-6), the CDR3 was missing, or the read contained stop codons, out-of-frame junctions, or ambiguous translated residues. A V3J clonotype was defined by an identical inferred V gene, J gene, and CDR3 amino acid sequence. Percentage overlap between repertoires was calculated by dividing the number of shared unique clonotypes by the size of the smaller repertoire. RTK rarefaction, the Chao1 estimator, and Recon v2.1 estimates of unobserved clonotypes were used to assess repertoire richness. Generation probabilities for all TCRbeta clonotypes obtained by the gDNA method from four donors were computed using OLGA. TCRdb took over this immuneACCESS table, retaining in-frame rearrangements with V and J assigned. Such tables are incomplete; in checked studies, under half of the missing clones stem from an unresolved V gene, and the remainder is unexplained. The V and J calls and the clone size are those of that table, but D and trimming were determined from the DNA. The sample records some 2,100,000 clones, under 97% of which are singletons. Of the sample, about 0.13% is held by the ten largest clones.

The paper's findings and limits, for the study overall: Naive subsets generally had larger estimated clonotype richness than memory subsets. The small number of donors limited the genetic and exposure-history diversity represented. Incomplete sequencing was indicated by rarefaction of sorted-subset datasets, despite the large sequencing depth. Higher generation probabilities were observed for clonotypes shared by all four sorted-subset donors than for non-shared clonotypes. Sharing across a handful of donors was observed for approximately 4.6% of naive CD4, less than 4% of naive CD8, 2% to 2.5% of memory CD4, and 0.4% of memory CD8 clonotypes. Pairwise subsampling indicated that sequencing depth was expected to affect the degree of clonotype sharing among donors. Sampling was restricted to blood, and TCR repertoires in tissue are likely to differ from TCR repertoires in blood.

A word on this clone: Its antigen remains undetermined. Per-base qualities were not stored, and no clone one base away is much larger.

The donors were healthy, HIV-negative adults who had no recently reported acute infections or vaccinations. All donors were Caucasian adults living in Nashville, Tennessee, USA. CD4+ T cells were enriched by magnetic negative selection, after which naive cells were positively selected on CD45RA and the negative fraction was taken as the memory subset. Blood was obtained by leukapheresis, after which PBMCs were separated by Ficoll-Histopaque density gradient centrifugation and cryopreserved in liquid nitrogen vapor phase. Purity and quantity of every magnetically sorted T cell population were checked by analytical flow cytometry. Genomic DNA was isolated from each sorted fraction and quantified by UV absorbance on a Nanodrop 2000c.

The sample taken for sequencing was naive CD4+ T cells sorted from blood. The meaning of the sample's cell subset or site label: CD45RA+ positively selected. Recombination connected TRBV30 to TRBJ1-6, with TRBD1 identical over 11 junction bases. This clonotype was sampled from a man aged 18 to 29 in good health. The CDR3 region: CAWTRDRGNSPLHF. The DNA is as follows: TGTGCCTGGACTCGGGACAGGGGGAATTCACCCCTCCACTTT.